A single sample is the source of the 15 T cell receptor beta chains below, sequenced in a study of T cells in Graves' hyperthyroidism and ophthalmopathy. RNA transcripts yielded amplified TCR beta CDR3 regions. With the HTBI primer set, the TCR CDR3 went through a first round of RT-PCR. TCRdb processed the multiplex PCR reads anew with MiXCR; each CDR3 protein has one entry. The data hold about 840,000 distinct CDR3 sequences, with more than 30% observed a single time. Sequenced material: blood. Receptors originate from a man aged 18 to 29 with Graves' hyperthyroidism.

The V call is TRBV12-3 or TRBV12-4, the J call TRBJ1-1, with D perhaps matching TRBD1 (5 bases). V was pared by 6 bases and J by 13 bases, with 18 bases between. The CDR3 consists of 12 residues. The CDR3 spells CASSQDLTGVFF. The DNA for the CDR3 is TGTGCCAGCAGCCAAGATCTCACGGGGGTTTTCTTT.

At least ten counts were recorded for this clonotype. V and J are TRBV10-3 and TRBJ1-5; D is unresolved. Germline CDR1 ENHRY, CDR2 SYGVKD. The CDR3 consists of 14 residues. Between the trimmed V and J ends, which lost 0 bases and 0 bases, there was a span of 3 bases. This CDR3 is CAISESYSNQPQHF. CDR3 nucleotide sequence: TGTGCCATCAGTGAGTCGTATAGCAATCAGCCCCAGCATTTT.

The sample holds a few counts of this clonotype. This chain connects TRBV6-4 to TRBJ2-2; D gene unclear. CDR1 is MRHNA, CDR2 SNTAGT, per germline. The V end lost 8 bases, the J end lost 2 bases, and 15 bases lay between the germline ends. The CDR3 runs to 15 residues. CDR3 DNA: TGTGCCAGCGCCGAGGATGGCGGCAACACCGGGGAGCTGTTTTTT. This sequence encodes CASAEDGGNTGELFF.

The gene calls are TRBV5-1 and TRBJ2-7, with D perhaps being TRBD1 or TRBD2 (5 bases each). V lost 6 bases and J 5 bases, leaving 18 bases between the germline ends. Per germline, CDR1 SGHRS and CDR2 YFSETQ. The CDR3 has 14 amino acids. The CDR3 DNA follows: TGCGCCAGCACCACCGGGACGGGGTCCCACGAGCAGTACTTC. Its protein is CASTTGTGSHEQYF.

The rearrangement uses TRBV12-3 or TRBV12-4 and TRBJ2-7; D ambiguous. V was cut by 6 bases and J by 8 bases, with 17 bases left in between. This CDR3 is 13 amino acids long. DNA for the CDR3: TGTGCCAGCAGCTCCCCCTGGTCTTACAAGCAGTACTTC. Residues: CASSSPWSYKQYF.

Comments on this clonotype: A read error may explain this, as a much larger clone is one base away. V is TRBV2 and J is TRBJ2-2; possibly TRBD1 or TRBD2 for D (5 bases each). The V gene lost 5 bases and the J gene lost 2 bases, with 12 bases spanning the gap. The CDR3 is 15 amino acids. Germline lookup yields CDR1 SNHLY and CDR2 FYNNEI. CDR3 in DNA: TGTGCCAGCAGTAGCGAGGGGCCAAACACCGGGGAGCTGTTTTTT. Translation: CASSSEGPNTGELFF.

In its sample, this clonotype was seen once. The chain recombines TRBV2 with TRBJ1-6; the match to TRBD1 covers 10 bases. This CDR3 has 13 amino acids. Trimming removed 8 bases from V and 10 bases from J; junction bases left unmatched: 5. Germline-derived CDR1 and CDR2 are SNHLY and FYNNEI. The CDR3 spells CASQGTGESPLHF. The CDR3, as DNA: TGTGCCAGCCAAGGGACAGGGGAATCACCCCTCCACTTT.

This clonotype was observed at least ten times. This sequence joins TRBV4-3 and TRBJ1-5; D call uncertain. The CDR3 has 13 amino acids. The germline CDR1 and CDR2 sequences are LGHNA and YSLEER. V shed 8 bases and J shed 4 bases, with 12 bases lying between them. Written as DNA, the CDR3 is TGCGCCAGCGCTCAAGCCCGAAATCAGCCCCAGCATTTT. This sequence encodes CASAQARNQPQHF.

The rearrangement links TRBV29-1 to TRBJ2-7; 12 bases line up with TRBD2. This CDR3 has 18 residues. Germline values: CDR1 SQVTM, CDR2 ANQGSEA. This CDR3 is CSARDGASGRAQAHEQYF. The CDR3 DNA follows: TGCAGTGCTAGAGATGGAGCTAGCGGGAGGGCCCAGGCCCACGAGCAGTACTTC.

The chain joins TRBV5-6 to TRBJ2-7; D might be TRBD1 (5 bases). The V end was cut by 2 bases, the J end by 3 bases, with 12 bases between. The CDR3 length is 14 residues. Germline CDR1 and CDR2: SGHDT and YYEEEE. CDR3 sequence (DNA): TGTGCCAGCAGCTTACAGGCAGGAAACTACGAGCAGTACTTC. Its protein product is CASSLQAGNYEQYF. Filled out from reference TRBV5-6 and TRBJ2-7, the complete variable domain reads DAGVTQSPTHLIKTRGQQVTLRCSPKSGHDTVSWYQQALGQGPQFIFQYYEEEERQRGNFPDRFSGHQFPNYSSELNVNALLLGDSALYLCASSLQAGNYEQYFGPGTRLTVT.

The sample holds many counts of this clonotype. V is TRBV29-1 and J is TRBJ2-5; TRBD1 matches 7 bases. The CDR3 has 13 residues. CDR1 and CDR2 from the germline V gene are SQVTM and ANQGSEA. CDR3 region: CSSGTAFQETQYF. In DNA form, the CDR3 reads TGCAGTTCCGGGACAGCCTTCCAAGAGACCCAGTACTTC. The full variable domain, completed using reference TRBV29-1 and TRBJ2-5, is SAVISQKPSRDICQRGTSLTIQCQVDSQVTMMFWYRQQPGQSLTLIATANQGSEATYESGFVIDKFPISRPNLTFSTLTVSNMSPEDSSIYLCSSGTAFQETQYFGPGTRLLVL.

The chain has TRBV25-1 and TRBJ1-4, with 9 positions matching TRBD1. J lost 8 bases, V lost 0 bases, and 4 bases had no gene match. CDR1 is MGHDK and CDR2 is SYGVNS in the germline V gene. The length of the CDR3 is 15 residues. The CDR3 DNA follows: TGTGCCAGCAGTGAATATCAGGGACAGGGCGAAAAACTGTTTTTT. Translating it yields CASSEYQGQGEKLFF.

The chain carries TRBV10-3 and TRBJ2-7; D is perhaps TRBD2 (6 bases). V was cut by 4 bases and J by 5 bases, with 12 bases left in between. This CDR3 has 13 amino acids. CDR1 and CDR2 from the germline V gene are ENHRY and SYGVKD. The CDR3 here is CAISGGDRDEQYF. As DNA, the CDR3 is TGTGCCATCAGTGGCGGGGATAGGGACGAGCAGTACTTC.

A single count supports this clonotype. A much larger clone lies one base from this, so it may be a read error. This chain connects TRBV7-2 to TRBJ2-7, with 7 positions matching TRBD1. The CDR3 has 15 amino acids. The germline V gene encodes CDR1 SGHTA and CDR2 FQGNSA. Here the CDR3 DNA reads TGCTCCAGCAGCCGCGATAAAACAGGGGACTACGAGCAGTACTTC. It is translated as CSSSRDKTGDYEQYF. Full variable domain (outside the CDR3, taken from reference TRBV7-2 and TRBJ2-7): GAGVSQSPSNKVTEKGKDVELRCDPISGHTALYWYRQSLGQGLEFLIYFQGNSAPDKSGLPSDRFSAERTGGSVSTLTIQRTQQEDSAVYLCSSSRDKTGDYEQYFGPGTRLTVT.

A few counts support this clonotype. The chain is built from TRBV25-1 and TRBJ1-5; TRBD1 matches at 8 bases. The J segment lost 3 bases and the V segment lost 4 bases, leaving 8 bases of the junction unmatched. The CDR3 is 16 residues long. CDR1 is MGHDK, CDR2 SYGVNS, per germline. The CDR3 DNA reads TGTGCCAGCAGTGCTAGAAGGACAGGGCACAATCAGCCCCAGCATTTT. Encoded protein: CASSARRTGHNQPQHF. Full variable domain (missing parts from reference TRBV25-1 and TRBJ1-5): EADIYQTPRYLVIGTGKKITLECSQTMGHDKMYWYQQDPGMELHLIHYSYGVNSTEKGDLSSESTVSRIRTEHFPLTLESARPSHTSQYLCASSARRTGHNQPQHFGDGTRLSIL.